This T cell receptor (beta chain) was found in a study of T cells in Graves' hyperthyroidism and ophthalmopathy. Ophthalmopathy patients had Clinical Activity Score at least 3, NOSPECS grade at least 4, duration under 3 months. Exclusion of a patient resulted from uncontrolled infection, other autoimmune disease, pregnancy or lactation. CDR1 is GTSNPN, CDR2 SVGIG, per germline (reference sequence). The CDR3 is 13 residues long. Trimming took 2 bases from V and 4 from J, leaving 9 bases between them. Study results and limitations: In the blood, most expanded thyroid clonotypes above 0.001 appeared as well.

This clonotype was recorded many times. What it recognizes is unknown. TCR beta CDR3 region amplification was performed from RNA transcripts. First-round RT-PCR targeting the TCR CDR3 was performed with the HTBI primer set. TCRdb used MiXCR to reprocess the multiplex PCR reads, holding one entry per CDR3 protein. The table has almost 350,000 distinct CDR3 sequences, 15% to 20% seen once. This chain connects TRBV30 to TRBJ1-5, with unresolved D. The sample consisted of blood. The TCR comes from a woman aged 40 to 50 with Graves' ophthalmopathy. CDR3 residues: CAWSWEENQPQHF. In DNA, the CDR3 is TGTGCCTGGAGTTGGGAGGAAAATCAGCCCCAGCATTTT.